This T cell receptor beta chain was identified during a study of blood T cells in healthy people across ages. Study results and caveats: Significant beta diversity loss was already apparent by age about 42, declining roughly linearly.

This clonotype was seen a handful of times. Its antigen is not identified. Looked up from germline, CDR1 is MDHEN and CDR2 is SYDVKM. This CDR3 spans 15 amino acids. It was with a sample-barcoded 5' primer and a J-beta primer mix that a second PCR of roughly 7 to 11 cycles was run. A template-switch adaptor containing 12 random nucleotides labeled each cDNA molecule. Per sample, CDR3-containing paired-end reads numbered at least 2.5 million. One entry per CDR3 protein, called by TCRdb with MiXCR from the 5' RACE reads. The table has fewer than 2,000,000 distinct CDR3 sequences, 30% to 40% seen once. The V call is TRBV28, the J call TRBJ2-5; 9 positions match TRBD1. The end of the DNA fits TRBJ2-7 better, so the J call may be wrong. The sequencing input was blood. The TCR comes from a human donor in good health. The CDR3, as DNA: TGTGCCAGCAGTTGGTGGGACAGGGATGGCGACGAGCAGTACTTC. It yields the protein CASSWWDRDGDEQYF.